Below, 14 T cell receptor beta chains from the same sample are listed, as sequenced in a study of T cells in narcolepsy. TCRdb's table, derived via immunoSEQ multiplex PCR, lists solely in-frame clones and lacks some. The profile shows 9,500 to 14,000 clones, about 94% of them singletons. The sample consisted of CD45RA- memory CD4+ T cells from PBMCs. These receptors all come from a human donor with narcolepsy.

CDR3 in DNA: TGCAGCGGCGGAATAGGCTACACCTTC. Translation: CSGGIGYTF. The chain combines TRBV29-1 with TRBJ1-2; D is unresolved. Germline V gives CDR1 SQVTM, CDR2 ANQGSEA. This CDR3 comprises 9 residues. Trimming pared 7 bases from V and 8 bases from J, leaving 8 bases between.

The chain joins TRBV5-6 to TRBJ2-1, with TRBD2 identical over 9 bases. The CDR3 covers 16 residues. The germline gives CDR1 SGHDT, CDR2 YYEEEE. V dropped 0 bases and J dropped 7; count of bases not matched to a gene: 8. This CDR3 reads CASSLVPSGTSNEQFF. CDR3 DNA: TGTGCCAGCAGCTTGGTCCCTAGCGGGACAAGTAATGAGCAGTTCTTC.

This chain links TRBV2 with TRBJ2-6, with 9 bases that match TRBD1. Germline assignment: CDR1 SNHLY and CDR2 FYNNEI. V trimming: 2 bases; J trimming: 2 bases; junction bases outside the gene matches: 16. The CDR3 runs 21 residues. The CDR3 DNA reads TGTGCCAGCAGTGAAAATAAAAACCCCGGGACAGGGAACCCTGGGGCCAACGTCCTGACTTTC. Amino acids: CASSENKNPGTGNPGANVLTF. Variable domain in full (rest from reference TRBV2 and TRBJ2-6): EPEVTQTPSHQVTQMGQEVILRCVPISNHLYFYWYRQILGQKVEFLVSFYNNEISEKSEIFDDQFSVERPDGSNFTLKIRSTKLEDSAMYFCASSENKNPGTGNPGANVLTFGAGSRLTVL.

The CDR3 DNA sequence: TGTGCCAGCTCACCAAGCAGGGGAGTTAATGAAAAACTGTTTTTT. This codes for CASSPSRGVNEKLFF. This chain connects TRBV18 to TRBJ1-4, with D perhaps matching TRBD1 (6 bases). V lost 2 bases and J 4 bases, leaving 11 bases between the germline ends. Germline CDR1 reads KGHSH; CDR2 reads LQKENI. CDR3 length: 15 residues.

V is TRBV18 and J is TRBJ2-5; 9 positions match TRBD1. CDR1 is KGHSH, CDR2 LQKENI, per germline. J gave up 5 bases and V 3 bases, and 7 bases lay outside the gene matches. This CDR3 spans 15 amino acids. The CDR3 here is CASSPDRGNTETQYF. In nucleotides, the CDR3 is TGTGCCAGCTCACCTGACAGGGGGAATACGGAGACCCAGTACTTC.

The rearrangement uses TRBV4-2 and TRBJ2-5; 12 positions match TRBD2. The end of the DNA aligns better with TRBJ2-7, so the J call may be wrong. The CDR3 length is 17 residues. Per the germline V gene, CDR1 is LGHNA and CDR2 is YNFKEQ. The chain's CDR3 is CASSPDPSGGASYEQYF. For the CDR3, the DNA is TGTGCCAGCAGCCCCGACCCTAGCGGGGGGGCCTCCTACGAGCAGTACTTC.

This clone was counted once. The chain uses TRBV11-2 and TRBJ1-4, with D hard to call. Germline V lookup: CDR1 SGHAT, CDR2 FQNNGV. The CDR3 consists of 16 residues. V lost 0 bases, J lost 14 bases, and 22 bases lay in between. CDR3 nucleotides: TGTGCCAGCAGCTTAGATCTAGGTGGGGTTTTGGCCCGCCTGTTTTTT. Amino acid sequence: CASSLDLGGVLARLFF.

CDR3 residues: CASNGALGYTF. The DNA for the CDR3 is TGTGCCAGCAATGGGGCCCTCGGCTACACCTTC. The rearrangement links TRBV6-1 to TRBJ1-2, with D tentatively TRBD1 (5 bases). The germline CDR1 and CDR2 sequences are MNHNS and SASEGT. V lost 7 bases to trimming and J lost 8 bases, with 11 bases between them. The CDR3 loop spans 11 amino acids.

The chain couples TRBV30 to TRBJ1-1, with a weak D call TRBD1 (5 bases). V shed 1 base and J shed 0 bases, with 12 bases lying between them. The CDR3 extends over 15 amino acids. Per the germline V gene, CDR1 is GTSNPN and CDR2 is SVGIG (reference sequence). In DNA, the CDR3 is TGTGCCTGGAGTGGCAGGGCAGCTCTGAACACTGAAGCTTTCTTT. Translating it yields CAWSGRAALNTEAFF.

The chain links TRBV5-6 to TRBJ1-5; a possible D gene is TRBD1 (6 bases). Trimming shortened V by 2 bases and J by 4 bases, and 19 bases separated the two germline ends. Per the germline V gene, CDR1 is SGHDT and CDR2 is YYEEEE. The CDR3 contains 17 residues. In nucleotides, the CDR3 is TGTGCCAGCAGCTTTTATATATCGACAGGTACAAATCAGCCCCAGCATTTT. It codes for CASSFYISTGTNQPQHF.

The gene calls are TRBV5-4 and TRBJ2-7; TRBD2 aligns across 14 bases. Germline lookup yields CDR1 SGHNT and CDR2 YYREEE (reference sequence). The CDR3 extends over 17 amino acids. V was pared by 5 bases and J by 1 base, with 8 bases of the junction left unmatched. DNA for the CDR3: TGTGCCAGCAGTGCTGGGGGACTAGCGGGAGTTTCCTACGAGCAGTACTTC. Translating it yields CASSAGGLAGVSYEQYF. Based on the CDR3 plus reference TRBV5-4 and TRBJ2-7, the full variable domain is ETGVTQSPTHLIKTRGQQVTLRCSSQSGHNTVSWYQQALGQGPQFIFQYYREEENGRGNFPPRFSGLQFPNYSSELNVNALELDDSALYLCASSAGGLAGVSYEQYFGPGTRLTVT.

The genes are TRBV28 and TRBJ1-1; no reliable D call. V lost 7 bases and J 0 bases, leaving 9 bases between the germline ends. CDR3 size: 13 residues. Germline V lookup: CDR1 MDHEN, CDR2 SYDVKM. The CDR3 protein is CASTLSMNTEAFF. CDR3 coding DNA: TGTGCCAGCACATTGAGCATGAACACTGAAGCTTTCTTT.

The chain uses TRBV14 and TRBJ2-2; tentative D call: TRBD2 (6 bases). V lost 0 bases, J lost 4 bases, and 9 bases lay in between. Germline V gene sequence: CDR1 SGHDN, CDR2 FVKESK. The CDR3 contains 15 residues. The CDR3 protein is CASSQDFGGTGELFF. DNA of the CDR3: TGTGCCAGCAGCCAAGATTTCGGGGGCACCGGGGAGCTGTTTTTT.

This rearrangement joins TRBV6-1 to TRBJ2-1; a weak D match, TRBD1 (5 bases). The CDR3 loop spans 15 amino acids. CDR1 MNHNS and CDR2 SASEGT come from the germline V gene. Trimming removed 5 bases from V and 0 bases from J, with 11 bases in between. CDR3 sequence reads: CASSHRQSSYNEQFF. The CDR3 bases are TGTGCCAGCAGTCACCGACAGAGCTCCTACAATGAGCAGTTCTTC.